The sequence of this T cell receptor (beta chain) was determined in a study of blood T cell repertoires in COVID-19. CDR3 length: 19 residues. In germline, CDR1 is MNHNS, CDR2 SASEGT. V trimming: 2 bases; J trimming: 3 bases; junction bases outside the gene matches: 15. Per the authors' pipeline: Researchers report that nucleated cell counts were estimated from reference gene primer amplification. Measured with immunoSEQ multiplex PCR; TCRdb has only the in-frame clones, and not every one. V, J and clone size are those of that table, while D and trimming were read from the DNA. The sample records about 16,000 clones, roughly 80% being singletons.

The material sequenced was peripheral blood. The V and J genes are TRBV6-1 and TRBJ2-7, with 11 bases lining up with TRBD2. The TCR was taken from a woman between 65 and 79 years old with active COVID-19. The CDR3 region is CASSESIAGGTRFNYEQYF. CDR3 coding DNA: TGTGCCAGCAGTGAATCAATAGCGGGAGGGACGAGATTCAACTACGAGCAGTACTTC.